Below, 12 T cell receptor beta chains from the same sample are listed, as sequenced in a study of T-cell reconstitution after alpha-beta-depleted transplantation in children. Researchers prepared the TCRbeta library using unique molecular identifiers, the study reports. MiXCR, run by TCRdb on the PCR reads, gives a single entry per CDR3 protein. The repertoire holds hundreds of thousands of distinct CDR3 sequences, roughly 13% seen once, with 2% to 2.5% in the top ten. Sequencing was performed on PBMCs, mostly from graft donor cells, taken 360 days after TCRalphabeta/CD19-depleted stem cell transplant. The source of these receptors is a male patient aged 10 to 17 who had a stem cell transplant for acute myeloid leukemia, so the T cells may come from the graft donor.

A few counts support this clonotype. This chain uses TRBV3-1 with TRBJ2-1; a weak D match, TRBD1 (7 bases). Germline V gene data show CDR1 as LGHDT and CDR2 as YNNKEL (reference sequence). The CDR3 is 16 residues long. Trimming removed 8 bases at V and 0 bases at J, with 17 bases between. The DNA of the CDR3 is TGTGCCAGCTGTTCGACAGGGCGGGGCTCCTACAATGAGCAGTTCTTC. It is translated as CASCSTGRGSYNEQFF.

This clonotype was counted a few times. J is TRBJ2-1 and V is TRBV25-1; the D is unclear. V lost 6 bases, J lost 9 bases, and 15 bases lay in between. Germline V gene data show CDR1 as MGHDK and CDR2 as SYGVNS. The CDR3 totals 13 residues. The CDR3 sequence: CASRTPSSAEQFF. The CDR3 DNA reads TGTGCCAGCAGGACCCCATCATCGGCTGAGCAGTTCTTC.

This clonotype turned up a few times. V and J are TRBV4-2 and TRBJ2-5, with TRBD2 as a possible D gene (6 bases). Trimming left V 5 bases short and J 5 bases short, with 24 bases between. The CDR3 runs 17 residues. Germline lookup yields CDR1 LGHNA and CDR2 YNFKEQ. The CDR3 protein is CASSGGTGVGPEETQYF. The CDR3 bases are TGTGCCAGCAGCGGGGGTACGGGAGTAGGTCCAGAGGAGACCCAGTACTTC.

This clonotype was counted many times. The rearrangement uses TRBV15 and TRBJ2-7; D gene ambiguous. The germline V gene encodes CDR1 LNHNV and CDR2 YYDKDF (reference sequence). Between the trimmed V and J ends, which lost 0 bases and 6 bases, there was a span of 12 bases. The CDR3 covers 14 residues. The CDR3 DNA reads TGTGCCACCAGCAGAGAGTCGGAATCGAGCGAGCAGTACTTC. This sequence encodes CATSRESESSEQYF.

A note on this clonotype: An end of the junction differs from the germline gene, which may be a read error. The chain couples TRBV29-1 to TRBJ2-5, with 11 bases fitting TRBD1. This CDR3 has 12 amino acids. Germline assignment: CDR1 SQVTM and CDR2 ANQGSEA. The CDR3 protein is CSVGQGVVAHYF. The CDR3 nucleotides read TGCAGCGTGGGACAGGGGGTAGTGGCCCACTACTTC.

The chain couples TRBV20-1 to TRBJ2-7; D unclear. CDR3 length equals 12 residues. CDR1 is DFQATT and CDR2 is SNEGSKA in the germline V gene (reference sequence). Trimming stripped 3 bases from V and 3 bases from J, with 9 bases between. This CDR3 is CSASGPNYEQYF. CDR3 DNA: TGCAGTGCTAGTGGGCCTAACTACGAGCAGTACTTC.

This clonotype was observed a handful of times. The CDR3 DNA reads TGTGCTAGTGGTCGACGACTAGCGCGTTACGAGCAGTACTTC. Its translation is CASGRRLARYEQYF. The genes are TRBV12-5 and TRBJ2-7; 8 nucleotides line up with TRBD2. V shed 5 bases, J shed 4 bases, and the junction held 7 bases outside the gene matches. Germline V gene data show CDR1 as LGHNT and CDR2 as FRNRAP. The CDR3 has 14 residues.

The gene calls are TRBV28 and TRBJ2-5, with TRBD1 matching 9 bases. Unmatched junction bases numbered 3, after V lost 7 bases and J lost 3 bases. The CDR3 length is 13 residues. Germline CDR1 is MDHEN and CDR2 is SYDVKM. The CDR3 here is CASKDRGKETQYF. In nucleotides, the CDR3 is TGTGCCAGCAAAGACAGGGGGAAAGAGACCCAGTACTTC.

V is TRBV29-1 and J is TRBJ2-1; D gene ambiguous. The CDR3 has 15 amino acids. CDR1 and CDR2 (germline): SQVTM, ANQGSEA. The V end lost 3 bases, the J end lost 14 bases, and 26 bases lay between the germline ends. The CDR3 is CSVDRTGSPLFPKFF. CDR3 bases: TGCAGCGTTGACCGGACGGGTTCACCCCTTTTCCCTAAGTTCTTC.

V is TRBV6-5 and J is TRBJ2-1; D may be TRBD2 (5 bases). The CDR3 totals 14 residues. V dropped 2 bases and J dropped 1 base, with 6 bases sitting between them. From germline, CDR1 is MNHEY and CDR2 SVGAGI. In nucleotides, the CDR3 is TGTGCCAGCAGTTACGGCGGGTCCTACAATGAGCAGTTCTTC. Its translation is CASSYGGSYNEQFF.

V is TRBV5-1 and J is TRBJ2-6, with D possibly being TRBD1 or TRBD2 (7 bases each). V dropped 6 bases and J dropped 1 base, with 20 bases sitting between them. The germline V gene has CDR1 SGHRS and CDR2 YFSETQ. This CDR3 comprises 18 residues. CDR3 loop: CASTLLAGGGSGANVLTF. The CDR3 DNA follows: TGCGCCAGCACCCTTCTTGCAGGGGGGGGTTCTGGGGCCAACGTCCTGACTTTC.

This clonotype was detected a few times. The chain links TRBV28 to TRBJ2-7; 9 nucleotides align to TRBD2. Germline values: CDR1 MDHEN, CDR2 SYDVKM. J gave up 3 bases and V 5 bases, and 14 bases lay outside the gene matches. The CDR3 runs 17 residues. The CDR3 coding sequence is TGTGCCAGCAGTCTACTAACTAGTCCAGCGGGAGGCTACGAGCAGTACTTC. This sequence encodes CASSLLTSPAGGYEQYF.